The clone carrying this T cell receptor beta chain showed up just a few times. This sample is drawn from a study of blood T cells in healthy people across ages. The individuals who served as donors were healthy Caucasians living in Russia, aged roughly 6 to 90. Each donor had about 9.6 milliliters of peripheral blood drawn. Every sample gave at least 5.5 micrograms of total RNA when it was extracted. This CDR3 contains 14 residues. The V gene's germline CDR1 is DFQATT and CDR2 SNEGSKA (reference sequence). Unmatched junction bases numbered 7, after V lost 6 bases and J lost 0 bases. Primed by a sample-barcoded 5' primer and a J-beta primer mix, a second PCR proceeded for about 6 to 12 cycles. Each cDNA was tagged by a template-switch adaptor containing 12 random nucleotides. A single record per CDR3 protein comes from TCRdb applying MiXCR to the 5' RACE reads. This sample carries almost 300,000 distinct CDR3 sequences, about 25% of them seen once, and the ten largest clones take over 25%.

The source material was blood. This receptor was obtained from a woman in her 70s in good health. The chain couples TRBV20-1 to TRBJ1-1, with TRBD1 matching 7 bases. CDR3: CSAHAGGLNTEAFF. CDR3 nucleotides: TGCAGTGCCCACGCAGGGGGTTTGAACACTGAAGCTTTCTTT.